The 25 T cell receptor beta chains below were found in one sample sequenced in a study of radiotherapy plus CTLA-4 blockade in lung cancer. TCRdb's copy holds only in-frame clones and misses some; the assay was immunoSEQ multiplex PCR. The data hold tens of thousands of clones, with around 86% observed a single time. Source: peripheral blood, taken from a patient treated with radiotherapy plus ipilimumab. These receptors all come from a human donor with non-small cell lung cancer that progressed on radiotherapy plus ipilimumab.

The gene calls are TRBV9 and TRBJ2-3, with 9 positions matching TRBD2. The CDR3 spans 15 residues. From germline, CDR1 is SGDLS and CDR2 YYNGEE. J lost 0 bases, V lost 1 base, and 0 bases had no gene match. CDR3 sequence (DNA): TGTGCCAGCAGCGTAAGCGGGAGGAGCACAGATACGCAGTATTTT. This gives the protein CASSVSGRSTDTQYF.

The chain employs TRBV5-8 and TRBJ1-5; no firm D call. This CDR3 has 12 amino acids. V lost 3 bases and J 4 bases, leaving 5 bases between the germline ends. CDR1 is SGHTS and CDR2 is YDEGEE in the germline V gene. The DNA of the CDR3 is TGTGCCAGCAGCTGGGGTAATCAGCCCCAGCATTTT. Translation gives CASSWGNQPQHF. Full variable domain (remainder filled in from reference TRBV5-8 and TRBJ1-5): EAGVTQSPTHLIKTRGQQATLRCSPISGHTSVYWYQQALGLGLQFLLWYDEGEERNRGNFPPRFSGRQFPNYSSELNVNALELEDSALYLCASSWGNQPQHFGDGTRLSIL.

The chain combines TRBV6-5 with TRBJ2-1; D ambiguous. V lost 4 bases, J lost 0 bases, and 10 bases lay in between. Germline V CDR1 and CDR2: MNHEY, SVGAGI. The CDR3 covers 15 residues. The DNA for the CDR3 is TGTGCCAGCAGTTTTGAGAGCAGCTCCTACAATGAGCAGTTCTTC. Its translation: CASSFESSSYNEQFF.

CDR3 in amino acids: CASSLLVGTETQYF. DNA of the CDR3: TGTGCCAGCAGTTTATTAGTAGGGACGGAGACCCAGTACTTC. The chain is built from TRBV28 and TRBJ2-5; D may correspond to TRBD1 or TRBD2 (5 bases each). The germline gives CDR1 MDHEN, CDR2 SYDVKM. V was shortened by 1 base and J by 5 bases, with 11 bases between the two germline ends. CDR3 length: 14 amino acids.

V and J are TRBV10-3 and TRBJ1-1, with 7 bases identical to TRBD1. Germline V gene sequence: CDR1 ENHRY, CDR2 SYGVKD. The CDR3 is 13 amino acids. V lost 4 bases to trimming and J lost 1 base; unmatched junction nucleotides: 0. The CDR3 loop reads CAISGQGNTEAFF. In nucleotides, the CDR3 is TGTGCCATCAGTGGACAGGGGAACACTGAAGCTTTCTTT.

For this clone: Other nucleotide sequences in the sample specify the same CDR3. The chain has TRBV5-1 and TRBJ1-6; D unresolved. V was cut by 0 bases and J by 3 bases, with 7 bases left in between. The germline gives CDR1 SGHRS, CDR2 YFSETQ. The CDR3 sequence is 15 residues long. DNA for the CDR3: TGCGCCAGCAGCTTGGCCATGGGCTATAATTCACCCCTCCACTTT. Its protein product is CASSLAMGYNSPLHF. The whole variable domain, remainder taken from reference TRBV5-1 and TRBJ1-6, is KAGVTQTPRYLIKTRGQQVTLSCSPISGHRSVSWYQQTPGQGLQFLFEYFSETQRNKGNFPGRFSGRQFSNSRSEMNVSTLELGDSALYLCASSLAMGYNSPLHFGNGTRLTVT.

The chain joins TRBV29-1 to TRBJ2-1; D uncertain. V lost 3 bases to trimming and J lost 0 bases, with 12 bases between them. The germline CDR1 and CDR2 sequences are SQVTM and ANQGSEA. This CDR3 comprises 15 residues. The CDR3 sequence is CSVDSTSGSYNEQFF. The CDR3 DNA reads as TGCAGCGTTGATTCTACAAGTGGCTCCTACAATGAGCAGTTCTTC.

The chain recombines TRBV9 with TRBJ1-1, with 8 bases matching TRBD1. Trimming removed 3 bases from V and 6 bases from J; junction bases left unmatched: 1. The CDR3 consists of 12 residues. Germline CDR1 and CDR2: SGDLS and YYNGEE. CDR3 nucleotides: TGTGCCAGCAGCGCGACAGGGGCTGAAGCTTTCTTT. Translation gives CASSATGAEAFF.

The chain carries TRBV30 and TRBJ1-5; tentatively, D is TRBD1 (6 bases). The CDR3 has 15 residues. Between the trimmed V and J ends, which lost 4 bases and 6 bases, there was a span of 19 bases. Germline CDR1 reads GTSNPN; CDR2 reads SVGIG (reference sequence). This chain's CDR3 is CAWNSKDSLGQPQHF. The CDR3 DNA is TGTGCCTGGAACTCGAAGGACAGTCTCGGTCAGCCCCAGCATTTT.

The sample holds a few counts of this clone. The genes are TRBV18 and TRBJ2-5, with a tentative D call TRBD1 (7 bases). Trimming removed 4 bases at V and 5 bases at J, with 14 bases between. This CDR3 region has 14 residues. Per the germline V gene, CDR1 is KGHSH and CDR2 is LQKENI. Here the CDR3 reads CASSRQGGAETQYF. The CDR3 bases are TGTGCCAGCTCACGACAGGGAGGCGCTGAGACCCAGTACTTC.

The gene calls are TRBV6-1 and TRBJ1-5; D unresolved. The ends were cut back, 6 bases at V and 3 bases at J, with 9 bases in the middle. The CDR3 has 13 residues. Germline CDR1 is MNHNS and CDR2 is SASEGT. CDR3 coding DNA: TGTGCCAGCAGGCAGGTAAACAATCAGCCCCAGCATTTT. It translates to CASRQVNNQPQHF.

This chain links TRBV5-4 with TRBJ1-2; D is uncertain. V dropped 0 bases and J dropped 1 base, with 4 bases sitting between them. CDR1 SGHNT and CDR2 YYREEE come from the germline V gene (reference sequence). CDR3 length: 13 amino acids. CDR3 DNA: TGTGCCAGCAGCTTGGGGGTTAACTATGGCTACACCTTC. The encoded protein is CASSLGVNYGYTF.

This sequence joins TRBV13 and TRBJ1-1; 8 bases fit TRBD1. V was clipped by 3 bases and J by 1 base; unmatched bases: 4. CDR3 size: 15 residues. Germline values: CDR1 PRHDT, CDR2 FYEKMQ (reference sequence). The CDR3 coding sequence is TGTGCCAGCAGCTTTCGACAGGGGACGAACACTGAAGCTTTCTTT. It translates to CASSFRQGTNTEAFF.

CDR3 DNA: TGTGCCAGCTCATCTCCGGGACACCTTAATGAAAAACTGTTTTTT. Its protein is CASSSPGHLNEKLFF. This chain links TRBV18 with TRBJ1-4, with D maybe TRBD1 (6 bases). The germline gives CDR1 KGHSH, CDR2 LQKENI. CDR3 size: 15 residues. Trimming shortened V by 5 bases and J by 4 bases, and 14 bases separated the two germline ends. Full variable domain (outside the CDR3, taken from reference TRBV18 and TRBJ1-4): NAGVMQNPRHLVRRRGQEARLRCSPMKGHSHVYWYRQLPEEGLKFMVYLQKENIIDESGMPKERFSAEFPKEGPSILRIQQVVRGDSAAYFCASSSPGHLNEKLFFGSGTQLSVL.

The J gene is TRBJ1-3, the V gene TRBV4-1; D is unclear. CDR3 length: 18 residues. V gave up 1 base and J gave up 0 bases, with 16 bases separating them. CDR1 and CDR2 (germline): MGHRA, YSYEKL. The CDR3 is CASSQGRGGGSSGNTIYF. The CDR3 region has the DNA TGCGCCAGCAGCCAAGGTCGGGGTGGAGGGAGCTCTGGAAACACCATATATTTT.

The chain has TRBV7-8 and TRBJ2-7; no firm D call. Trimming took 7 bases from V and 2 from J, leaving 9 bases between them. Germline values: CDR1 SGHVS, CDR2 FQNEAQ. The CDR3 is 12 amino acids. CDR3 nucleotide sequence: TGTGCCAGCAAAGACGGTACCTACGAGCAGTACTTC. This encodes CASKDGTYEQYF.

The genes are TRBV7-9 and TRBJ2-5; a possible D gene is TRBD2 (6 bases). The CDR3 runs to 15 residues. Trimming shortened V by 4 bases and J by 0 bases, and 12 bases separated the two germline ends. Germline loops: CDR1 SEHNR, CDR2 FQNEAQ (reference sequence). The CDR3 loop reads CASSSLATYQETQYF. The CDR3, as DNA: TGTGCCAGCAGCTCCCTAGCGACGTACCAAGAGACCCAGTACTTC.

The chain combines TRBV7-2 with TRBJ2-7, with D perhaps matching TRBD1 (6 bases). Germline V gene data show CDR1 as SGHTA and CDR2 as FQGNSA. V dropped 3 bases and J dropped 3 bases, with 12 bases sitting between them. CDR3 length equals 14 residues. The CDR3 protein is CASSLSGEFYEQYF. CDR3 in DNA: TGTGCCAGCAGCTTGTCAGGGGAATTCTACGAGCAGTACTTC.

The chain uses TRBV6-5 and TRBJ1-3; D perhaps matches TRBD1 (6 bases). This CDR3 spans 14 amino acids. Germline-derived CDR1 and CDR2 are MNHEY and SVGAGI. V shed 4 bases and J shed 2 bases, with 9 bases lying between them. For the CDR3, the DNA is TGTGCCAGCAGTTCAGGGGTTCCTGGAAACACCATATATTTT. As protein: CASSSGVPGNTIYF.

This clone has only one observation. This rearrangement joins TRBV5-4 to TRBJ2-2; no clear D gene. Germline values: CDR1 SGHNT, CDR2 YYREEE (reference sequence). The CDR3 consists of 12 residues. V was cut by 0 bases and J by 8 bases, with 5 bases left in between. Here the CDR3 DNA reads TGTGCCAGCAGCTTGGACATGGGGGAGCTGTTTTTT. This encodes CASSLDMGELFF. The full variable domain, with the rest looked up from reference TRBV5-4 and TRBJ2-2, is ETGVTQSPTHLIKTRGQQVTLRCSSQSGHNTVSWYQQALGQGPQFIFQYYREEENGRGNFPPRFSGLQFPNYSSELNVNALELDDSALYLCASSLDMGELFFGEGSRLTVL.

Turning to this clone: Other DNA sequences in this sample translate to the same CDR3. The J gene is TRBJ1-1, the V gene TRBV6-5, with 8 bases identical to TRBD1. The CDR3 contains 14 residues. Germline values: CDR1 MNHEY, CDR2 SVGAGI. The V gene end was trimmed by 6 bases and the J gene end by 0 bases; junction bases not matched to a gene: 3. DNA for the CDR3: TGTGCCAGCAGGCCGACAGGGGTGAACACTGAAGCTTTCTTT. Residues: CASRPTGVNTEAFF.

CDR3 nucleotide sequence: TGTGCCAGCAGTTTAGGAGGACTAGCGGGGGGATCCTACGAGCAGTACTTC. This translates into CASSLGGLAGGSYEQYF. The chain joins TRBV28 to TRBJ2-7; 14 nucleotides align to TRBD2. CDR3 length: 17 residues. V gave up 2 bases and J gave up 1 base; unmatched junction bases: 4. Germline V gene data show CDR1 as MDHEN and CDR2 as SYDVKM.

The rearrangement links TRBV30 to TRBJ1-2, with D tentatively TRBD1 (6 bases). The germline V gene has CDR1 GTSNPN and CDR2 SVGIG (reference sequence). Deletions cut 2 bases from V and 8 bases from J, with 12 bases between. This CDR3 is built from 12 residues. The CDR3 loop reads CAWSIQGGGYTF. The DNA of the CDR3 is TGTGCCTGGAGTATACAGGGAGGAGGCTACACCTTC.

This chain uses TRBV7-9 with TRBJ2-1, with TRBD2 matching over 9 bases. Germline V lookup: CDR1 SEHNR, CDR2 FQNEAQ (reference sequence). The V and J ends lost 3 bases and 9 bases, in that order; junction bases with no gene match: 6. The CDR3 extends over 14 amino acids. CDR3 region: CASSFAGGRGEQFF. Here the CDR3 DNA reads TGTGCCAGCAGCTTTGCGGGAGGGCGGGGTGAGCAGTTCTTC.

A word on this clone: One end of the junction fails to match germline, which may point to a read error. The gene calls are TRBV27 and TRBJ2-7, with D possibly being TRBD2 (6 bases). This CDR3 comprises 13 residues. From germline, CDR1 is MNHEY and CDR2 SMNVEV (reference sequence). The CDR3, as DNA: TGTGCCAGCAGCCTTACCCGGACTACCCAGGCGGACTTC. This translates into CASSLTRTTQADF.